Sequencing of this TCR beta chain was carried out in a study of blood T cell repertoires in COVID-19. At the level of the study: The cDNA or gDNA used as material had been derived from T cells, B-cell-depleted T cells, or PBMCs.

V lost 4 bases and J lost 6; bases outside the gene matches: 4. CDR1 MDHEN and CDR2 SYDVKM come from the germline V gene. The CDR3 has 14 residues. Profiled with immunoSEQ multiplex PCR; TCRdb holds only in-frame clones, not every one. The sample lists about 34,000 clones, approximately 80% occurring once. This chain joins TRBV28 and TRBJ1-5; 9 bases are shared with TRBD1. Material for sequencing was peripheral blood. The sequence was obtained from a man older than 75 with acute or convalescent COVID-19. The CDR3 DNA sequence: TGTGCCAGCAGTTCTCACAGGGGGCTTCAGCCCCAGCATTTT. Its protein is CASSSHRGLQPQHF.